The 7 T cell receptor beta chains below come from one sample, sequenced in a study of blood T cell repertoires in COVID-19. Generated by immunoSEQ multiplex PCR, the TCRdb table keeps only in-frame clones and is missing some. The table includes 350,000 to 500,000 clones, roughly 84% detected once. The sequenced material came from PBMCs or T cells enriched from blood (not recorded which). These receptors originate from a woman aged 18-29 years who had been exposed to COVID-19.

The count of this clone is one. This chain joins TRBV27 and TRBJ1-4; tentative D call: TRBD1 (6 bases). With 5 bases removed from V and 5 bases from J, the gap between germline ends came to 15 bases. This CDR3 contains 15 residues. CDR1 is MNHEY and CDR2 is SMNVEV in the germline V gene (reference sequence). The CDR3 DNA is TGTGCCAGCAGTACTTCCGGGACACCGAATGAAAAACTGTTTTTT. Translation gives CASSTSGTPNEKLFF.

V usage is TRBV3-1 (or the pseudogene TRBV3-2) and J usage is TRBJ1-2; 7 bases fit TRBD1. The CDR3 sequence is 19 residues long. Germline V CDR1 and CDR2: LGHDT, YNNKEL (reference sequence). V shed 2 bases, J shed 6 bases, and the junction held 21 bases outside the gene matches. CDR3 nucleotides: TGTGCCAGCAGCCAATTGACAGGGTCGTCTAGCCATTTAACGGATGGCTACACCTTC. Residues: CASSQLTGSSSHLTDGYTF.

V and J are TRBV3-1 (or the pseudogene TRBV3-2) and TRBJ2-1; D is possibly TRBD1 (6 bases). Trimming shortened V by 2 bases and J by 6 bases, and 8 bases separated the two germline ends. The CDR3 length is 13 residues. Looked up from germline, CDR1 is LGHDT and CDR2 is YNNKEL (reference sequence). The CDR3 loop is CASSQPGVNEQFF. The CDR3 bases are TGTGCCAGCAGCCAACCAGGGGTCAATGAGCAGTTCTTC.

The chain links TRBV11-3 to TRBJ2-5; D is possibly TRBD2 (7 bases). The CDR3 has 13 residues. V lost 9 bases and J lost 0, with 11 bases in between. Germline V CDR1 and CDR2: SGHNT, YENEEA. CDR3 in DNA: TGTGCCAGAACCGGGGGGCACCAAGAGACCCAGTACTTC. Protein product: CARTGGHQETQYF.

This clone showed up just once. The rearrangement links TRBV6-6 to TRBJ1-4; 8 bases fit TRBD1. Germline values: CDR1 MNHNY, CDR2 SVGAGI (reference sequence). This CDR3 is built from 15 residues. V dropped 5 bases and J dropped 5; count of bases not matched to a gene: 7. The CDR3 is CASSQDRGLNEKLFF. The CDR3 nucleotides read TGTGCCAGCAGTCAAGACAGGGGACTCAATGAAAAACTGTTTTTT.

The chain employs TRBV2 and TRBJ1-2, with D maybe TRBD1 (5 bases). Germline CDR1 is SNHLY and CDR2 is FYNNEI. The CDR3 runs to 12 residues. V lost 8 bases, J lost 8 bases, and 15 bases lay in between. In nucleotides, the CDR3 is TGTGCCAGCTCAAACCAGGGAGGGGGCTACACCTTC. Translated, it gives CASSNQGGGYTF.

This sequence joins TRBV5-1 and TRBJ1-4; 8 nucleotides match TRBD1. The CDR3 is 15 amino acids. Germline V gene data show CDR1 as SGHRS and CDR2 as YFSETQ. J was trimmed by 5 bases and V by 2 bases; bases with no gene match: 5. The chain's CDR3 is CASSFTGGKNEKLFF. The CDR3 DNA reads TGCGCCAGCAGCTTTACAGGGGGTAAAAATGAAAAACTGTTTTTT.